The 13 T cell receptor beta chains below were found in one sample sequenced in a study of T cell responses to AZD1222 COVID-19 vaccine. Profiling relied on immunoSEQ multiplex PCR, and the TCRdb table lists in-frame clones only, not all of them. The data contain 85,000 to 95,000 clones, roughly 90% of them seen just once; the ten biggest clones take up 8.4%. Material: peripheral blood, obtained on day 0 of AZD1222 vaccination. These receptors came from an adult in good health.

This chain joins TRBV7-3 and TRBJ1-2; D not certain. The CDR3 is made up of 14 amino acids. CDR1 and CDR2 from the germline V gene are SGHTA and FQGTGA. The V end was cut by 5 bases, the J end by 4 bases, with 14 bases between. CDR3 bases: TGTGCCAGCAGCCCCCCGGACTGGGTCTATGGCTACACCTTC. Its protein product is CASSPPDWVYGYTF.

V is TRBV11-2 and J is TRBJ2-5; 8 positions match TRBD2. CDR3 size: 15 residues. Trimming cost V 4 bases and J 0 bases; bases outside gene matches: 4. The germline V gene has CDR1 SGHAT and CDR2 FQNNGV. In nucleotides, the CDR3 is TGTGCCAGCAGCTCCCGGGGGGGGCACCAAGAGACCCAGTACTTC. Its translation: CASSSRGGHQETQYF. Drawing the rest from reference TRBV11-2 and TRBJ2-5, the complete variable domain is EAGVAQSPRYKIIEKRQSVAFWCNPISGHATLYWYQQILGQGPKLLIQFQNNGVVDDSQLPKDRFSAERLKGVDSTLKIQPAKLEDSAVYLCASSSRGGHQETQYFGPGTRLLVL.

The chain has TRBV5-1 and TRBJ2-2, with D possibly being TRBD2 (7 bases). Trimming shortened V by 1 base and J by 1 base, and 17 bases separated the two germline ends. CDR1 is SGHRS and CDR2 is YFSETQ in the germline V gene. This CDR3 comprises 18 residues. In DNA, the CDR3 is TGCGCCAGCAGCTTGCAGCCCATGGGGGGGCGGAACACCGGGGAGCTGTTTTTT. Its protein is CASSLQPMGGRNTGELFF.

The rearrangement uses TRBV7-2 and TRBJ1-5; possible D gene TRBD1, 5 bases. The CDR3 is 16 amino acids. The germline CDR1 and CDR2 sequences are SGHTA and FQGNSA. Trimming stripped 3 bases from V and 0 bases from J, with 12 bases between. The CDR3 reads CASSLVGVYSNQPQHF. CDR3 DNA: TGTGCCAGCAGCTTGGTAGGGGTATATAGCAATCAGCCCCAGCATTTT.

This chain uses TRBV28 with TRBJ1-6; TRBD1 matches 7 bases. The V segment lost 11 bases and the J segment 5 bases; nucleotides outside the gene matches: 6. This CDR3 contains 13 residues. Germline V CDR1 and CDR2: MDHEN, SYDVKM. The CDR3 reads CAAGDSNNSPLHF. For the CDR3, the DNA is TGTGCCGCGGGGGACAGCAATAATTCACCCCTCCACTTT.

This chain joins TRBV1 and TRBJ2-1; the D segment call TRBD2 is taken from the table without a DNA check. TRBV1 is tagged as a pseudogene. CDR3 length: 16 residues. The CDR3 protein is CTSSQDRLAPYNEQFF. The DNA for the CDR3 is TGCACCAGCAGCCAAGATCGTCTAGCGCCCTACAATGAGCAGTTCTTC.

This chain connects TRBV10-3 to TRBJ2-3; a possible D gene is TRBD1 (6 bases). V shed 0 bases and J shed 8 bases, with 12 bases lying between them. The CDR3 sequence is 14 residues long. Looked up from germline, CDR1 is ENHRY and CDR2 is SYGVKD. For the CDR3, the DNA is TGTGCCATCAGTGAGTCCCCAAACAGGGTTACGCAGTATTTT. Protein: CAISESPNRVTQYF.

The rearrangement joins TRBV2 to TRBJ1-4; D is unresolved. Germline assignment: CDR1 SNHLY and CDR2 FYNNEI. V lost 1 base and J 5 bases, leaving 11 bases between the germline ends. This CDR3 comprises 15 residues. The chain's CDR3 is CASSEGYRVNEKLFF. CDR3 coding DNA: TGTGCCAGCAGTGAAGGATACAGAGTGAATGAAAAACTGTTTTTT. The full variable domain, rest sourced from reference TRBV2 and TRBJ1-4, is EPEVTQTPSHQVTQMGQEVILRCVPISNHLYFYWYRQILGQKVEFLVSFYNNEISEKSEIFDDQFSVERPDGSNFTLKIRSTKLEDSAMYFCASSEGYRVNEKLFFGSGTQLSVL.

This chain joins TRBV6-2 or TRBV6-3 and TRBJ2-7; no reliable D call. V dropped 4 bases and J dropped 3 bases, with 7 bases sitting between them. The CDR3 consists of 12 residues. The germline CDR1 and CDR2 sequences are MNHEY and SVGEGT. CDR3 residues: CASSSSFYEQYF. CDR3 DNA: TGTGCCAGCAGTTCATCCTTCTACGAGCAGTACTTC.

The chain couples TRBV6-6 to TRBJ2-7; perhaps TRBD1 as D (6 bases). The ends were cut back, 8 bases at V and 3 bases at J, with 17 bases in the middle. Germline V gene data show CDR1 as MNHNY and CDR2 as SVGAGI (reference sequence). The CDR3 sequence is 14 residues long. The DNA for the CDR3 is TGTGCCAGCGCTCCAGGGGCCGCTCACTACGAGCAGTACTTC. Its protein product is CASAPGAAHYEQYF.

The chain couples TRBV4-2 to TRBJ2-7; no clear D. Germline V CDR1 and CDR2: LGHNA, YNFKEQ. The CDR3 length is 14 residues. V was pared by 4 bases and J by 0 bases, with 10 bases between. The CDR3 nucleotides are TGTGCCAGCAGCCCCCCAGGAAGCTCCTACGAGCAGTACTTC. Its protein product is CASSPPGSSYEQYF.

The CDR3 protein is CASKRGNEKLFF. The DNA of the CDR3 is TGTGCCAGTAAACGGGGGAATGAAAAACTGTTTTTT. The chain joins TRBV28 to TRBJ1-4; weak D call: TRBD1 (5 bases). The V end was cut by 9 bases, the J end by 5 bases, with 10 bases between. This CDR3 has 12 residues. CDR1 is MDHEN and CDR2 is SYDVKM in the germline V gene.

The gene calls are TRBV29-1 and TRBJ1-2, with 7 bases matching TRBD1. The CDR3 consists of 13 residues. V was pared by 8 bases and J by 3 bases, with 9 bases of the junction left unmatched. The germline V gene encodes CDR1 SQVTM and CDR2 ANQGSEA. CDR3 coding DNA: TGCAGCCGTAACAGGGGACATTACTATGGCTACACCTTC. It codes for CSRNRGHYYGYTF.